This T cell receptor (beta chain) stems from a study of blood T cell repertoires in COVID-19. Measured with immunoSEQ multiplex PCR; TCRdb has only the in-frame clones, and not every one. The table records approximately 200,000 clones, 65% to 90% of them present only once. This CDR3 has 12 amino acids. Germline CDR1 MNHEY, CDR2 SMNVEV (reference sequence). V lost 6 bases and J 5 bases, leaving 10 bases between the germline ends. This TCR was sampled from a man aged 35 to 55 who had recovered from COVID-19. The material sequenced was PBMCs or T cells enriched from blood (not recorded which). The V and J genes are TRBV27 and TRBJ1-1; D is unresolved. DNA of the CDR3: TGTGCCAGCAGGAGTGGTTGGACTGAAGCTTTCTTT. Its protein product is CASRSGWTEAFF.